These 3 T cell receptor beta chains came from one sample sequenced in a study of immune heterogeneity within non-small cell lung tumors. Multiplex PCR (32 V and 13 J primers) was used to amplify the TCR beta CDR3. TCRdb recomputed calls from the multiplex PCR reads with MiXCR, one row per CDR3 protein. The data contain around 15,000 distinct CDR3 sequences, over 25% of them singletons. Template input, which was bulk tumor genomic DNA, totaled about 630 ng per sample. Several biopsies per primary tumor, spaced far apart, were taken during surgery. Each patient presented with untreated, newly diagnosed non-small cell lung cancer and received curative surgery. The sample taken for sequencing was lung tumor tissue. All receptors derive from a man aged 35-49 years with non-small cell lung cancer.

Many counts were recorded for this clonotype. The chain combines TRBV7-9 with TRBJ2-5, with unresolved D. The CDR3 is 15 residues long. V lost 5 bases and J 3 bases, leaving 16 bases between the germline ends. Per germline, CDR1 SEHNR and CDR2 FQNEAQ (reference sequence). The CDR3 bases are TGTGCCAGCAGCCCGCTTGAGCCCTACGAAGAGACCCAGTACTTC. This gives the protein CASSPLEPYEETQYF.

By sample share, this clonotype is medium-sized. The chain uses TRBV27 and TRBJ2-1; D unclear. Germline CDR1 and CDR2: MNHEY and SMNVEV (reference sequence). The CDR3 has 12 residues. Trimming pared 6 bases from V and 10 bases from J, leaving 13 bases between. CDR3 sequence: CASSPTGLEQFF. DNA of the CDR3: TGTGCCAGCAGCCCCACTGGCTTAGAGCAGTTCTTC.

This clonotype occurred a few times. This likely comes from a read error, as the CDR3 has no conserved phenylalanine or tryptophan at its end. The chain combines TRBV19 with TRBJ1-3; D not resolved. Germline V gene data show CDR1 as LNHDA and CDR2 as SQIVND (reference sequence). V gave up 6 bases and J gave up 4 bases, with 16 bases separating them. The CDR3 spans 15 residues. Here the CDR3 reads CASRVPSSRGNTIYL. CDR3 nucleotide sequence: TGTGCCAGTAGGGTCCCGTCCAGCAGGGGAAACACCATATATCTT.